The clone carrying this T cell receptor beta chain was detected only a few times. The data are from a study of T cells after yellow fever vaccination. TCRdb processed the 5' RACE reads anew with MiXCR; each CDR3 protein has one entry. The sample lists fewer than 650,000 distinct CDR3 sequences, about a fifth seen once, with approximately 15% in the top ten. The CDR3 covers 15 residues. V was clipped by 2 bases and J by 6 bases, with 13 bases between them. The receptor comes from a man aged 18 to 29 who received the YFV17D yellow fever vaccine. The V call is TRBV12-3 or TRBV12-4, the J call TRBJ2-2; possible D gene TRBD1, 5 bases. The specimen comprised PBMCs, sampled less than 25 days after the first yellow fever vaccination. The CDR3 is CASSLRGRHPGELFF. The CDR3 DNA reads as TGTGCCAGCAGTTTAAGGGGCAGACATCCCGGGGAGCTGTTTTTT.